The rows below give T cell receptor beta chains drawn from one sample of a study of blood T cell repertoires in COVID-19. The method was immunoSEQ multiplex PCR; TCRdb's version includes in-frame clones alone and lacks a portion of them. The profile covers about 280,000 clones, with more than 80% appearing a single time and 4.1% taken by the ten largest. The sequenced sample consisted of PBMCs or T cells enriched from blood (not recorded which). The receptors were gathered from a woman aged 25 to 39 with acute COVID-19. The CDR3 runs from the conserved cysteine through the conserved F or W. The order of the fields is clone size, J gene, V gene, D gene, CDR3 protein, CDR3 DNA. The D gene is left open where the match is weak. Expanded clones are given a class, and other clones once, few, many or no size at all.

abundance: .
j_gene: TRBJ2-1
v_gene: TRBV11-3
d_gene: .
CDR3aa: CASSLESTGNNEQFF
CDR3nt: TGTGCCAGCAGCTTAGAGTCGACTGGAAACAATGAGCAGTTCTTC

abundance: .
j_gene: TRBJ2-1
v_gene: TRBV6-4
d_gene: .
CDR3aa: CASRPDSGAYNEQFF
CDR3nt: TGTGCCAGCAGACCAGATAGCGGAGCTTACAATGAGCAGTTCTTC

abundance: .
j_gene: TRBJ2-5
v_gene: TRBV18
d_gene: .
CDR3aa: CASSPGVAETQYF
CDR3nt: TGTGCCAGCTCACCAGGCGTAGCGGAGACCCAGTACTTC

abundance: .
j_gene: TRBJ2-1
v_gene: TRBV18
d_gene: .
CDR3aa: CASSPPPAGYGEQFF
CDR3nt: TGTGCCAGCTCACCACCGCCTGCGGGTTACGGTGAGCAGTTCTTC

abundance: .
j_gene: TRBJ1-4
v_gene: TRBV25-1
d_gene: .
CDR3aa: CASSDTRQGSLFF
CDR3nt: TGTGCCAGCAGTGATACCCGGCAGGGGTCACTGTTTTTT

abundance: .
j_gene: TRBJ2-3
v_gene: TRBV5-1
d_gene: .
CDR3aa: CASSSKIRGNTDTQYF
CDR3nt: TGCGCCAGCAGCTCGAAAATCAGGGGAAACACAGATACGCAGTATTTT

abundance: .
j_gene: TRBJ2-1
v_gene: TRBV5-1
d_gene: TRBD1
CDR3aa: CASSSSTGTYNEQFF
CDR3nt: TGCGCCAGCAGCTCCTCGACAGGGACCTACAATGAGCAGTTCTTC

abundance: .
j_gene: TRBJ2-1
v_gene: TRBV9
d_gene: .
CDR3aa: CASSGPNNEQFF
CDR3nt: TGTGCCAGCAGCGGGCCCAACAATGAGCAGTTCTTC

abundance: .
j_gene: TRBJ2-7
v_gene: TRBV10-1
d_gene: TRBD2
CDR3aa: CASNSGTSGSEQYF
CDR3nt: TGCGCCAGCAATTCCGGGACTAGCGGGAGCGAGCAGTACTTC

abundance: once
j_gene: TRBJ2-3
v_gene: TRBV6-5
d_gene: TRBD1
CDR3aa: CASSSDRRSDTQYF
CDR3nt: TGTGCCAGCAGTTCGGACAGGCGATCGGATACGCAGTATTTT

abundance: .
j_gene: TRBJ2-3
v_gene: TRBV18
d_gene: TRBD1
CDR3aa: CASSPRGQASTDTQYF
CDR3nt: TGTGCCAGCTCACCACGAGGACAGGCCAGCACAGATACGCAGTATTTT

abundance: .
j_gene: TRBJ2-3
v_gene: TRBV18
d_gene: TRBD2
CDR3aa: CASSHSSGRAVEDTQYF
CDR3nt: TGTGCCAGCTCACATTCAAGCGGGAGGGCCGTTGAAGATACGCAGTATTTT

abundance: .
j_gene: TRBJ2-5
v_gene: TRBV10-3
d_gene: .
CDR3aa: CAISESRETQYF
CDR3nt: TGTGCCATCAGTGAGTCGCGGGAGACCCAGTACTTC

abundance: .
j_gene: TRBJ1-1
v_gene: TRBV7-2
d_gene: .
CDR3aa: CASSFPIGGNTEAFF
CDR3nt: TGTGCCAGCAGCTTCCCCATTGGAGGGAACACTGAAGCTTTCTTT

abundance: .
j_gene: TRBJ1-1
v_gene: TRBV12-2
d_gene: .
CDR3aa: CASRLEVSVGWTEAFF
CDR3nt: TGTGCAAGTCGCTTAGAGGTGTCAGTGGGCTGGACTGAAGCTTTCTTT

abundance: .
j_gene: TRBJ2-3
v_gene: TRBV9
d_gene: .
CDR3aa: CASSVASDNTDTQYF
CDR3nt: TGTGCCAGCAGCGTGGCTTCTGACAACACAGATACGCAGTATTTT

abundance: .
j_gene: TRBJ2-7
v_gene: TRBV13
d_gene: .
CDR3aa: CASSLGPSLSPYEQYF
CDR3nt: TGTGCCAGCAGCTTAGGTCCGAGCCTAAGTCCCTACGAGCAGTACTTC